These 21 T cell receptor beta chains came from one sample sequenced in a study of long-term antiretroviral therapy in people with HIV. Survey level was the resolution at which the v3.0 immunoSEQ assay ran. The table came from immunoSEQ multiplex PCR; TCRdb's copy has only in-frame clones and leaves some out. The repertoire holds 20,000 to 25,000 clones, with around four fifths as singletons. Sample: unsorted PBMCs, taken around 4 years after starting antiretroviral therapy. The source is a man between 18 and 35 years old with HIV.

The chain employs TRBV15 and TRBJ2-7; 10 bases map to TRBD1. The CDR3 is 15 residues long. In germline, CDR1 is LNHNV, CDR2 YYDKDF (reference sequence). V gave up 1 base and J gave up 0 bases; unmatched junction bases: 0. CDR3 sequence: CATSRGTGGSYEQYF. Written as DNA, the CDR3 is TGTGCCACCAGCAGAGGGACAGGGGGCTCCTACGAGCAGTACTTC.

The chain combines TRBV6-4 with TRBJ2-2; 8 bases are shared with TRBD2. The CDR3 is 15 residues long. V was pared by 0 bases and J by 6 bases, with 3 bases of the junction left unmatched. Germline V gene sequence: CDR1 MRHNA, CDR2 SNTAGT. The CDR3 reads CASSDSSGGSGELFF. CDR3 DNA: TGTGCCAGCAGTGACTCGAGCGGGGGATCCGGGGAGCTGTTTTTT.

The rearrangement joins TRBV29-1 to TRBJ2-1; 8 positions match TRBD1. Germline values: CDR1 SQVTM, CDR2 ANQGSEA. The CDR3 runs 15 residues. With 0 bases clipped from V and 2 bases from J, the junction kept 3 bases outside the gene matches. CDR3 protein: CSVEEVDRAYNEQFF. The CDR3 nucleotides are TGCAGCGTTGAAGAGGTGGACAGGGCCTACAATGAGCAGTTCTTC.

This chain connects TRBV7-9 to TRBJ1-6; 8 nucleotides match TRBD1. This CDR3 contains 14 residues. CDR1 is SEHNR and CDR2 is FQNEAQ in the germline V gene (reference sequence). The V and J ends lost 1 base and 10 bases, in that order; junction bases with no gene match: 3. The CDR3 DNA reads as TGTGCCAGCAGCTTAGAGGCAGGGGGCTCACCCCTCCACTTT. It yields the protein CASSLEAGGSPLHF.

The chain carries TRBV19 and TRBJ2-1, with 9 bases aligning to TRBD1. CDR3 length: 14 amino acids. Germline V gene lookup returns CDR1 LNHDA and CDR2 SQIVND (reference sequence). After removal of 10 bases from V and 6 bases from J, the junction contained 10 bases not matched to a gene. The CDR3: CATRPGQGLNEQFF. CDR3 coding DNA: TGTGCCACCCGTCCGGGACAGGGACTCAATGAGCAGTTCTTC.

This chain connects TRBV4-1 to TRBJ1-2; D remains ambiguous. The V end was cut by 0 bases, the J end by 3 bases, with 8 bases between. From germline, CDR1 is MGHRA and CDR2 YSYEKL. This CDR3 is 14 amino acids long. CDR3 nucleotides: TGCGCCAGCAGCCAAGATAGCGTGGACTATGGCTACACCTTC. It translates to CASSQDSVDYGYTF.

CDR3 region: CASSPDVRTTSGELFF. Here the CDR3 DNA reads TGTGCCAGCAGCCCCGATGTCCGAACGACGAGTGGGGAGCTGTTTTTT. The rearrangement uses TRBV28 and TRBJ2-2; unclear D gene. The CDR3 extends over 16 amino acids. Trimming removed 6 bases at V and 8 bases at J, with 22 bases between. Per germline, CDR1 MDHEN and CDR2 SYDVKM.

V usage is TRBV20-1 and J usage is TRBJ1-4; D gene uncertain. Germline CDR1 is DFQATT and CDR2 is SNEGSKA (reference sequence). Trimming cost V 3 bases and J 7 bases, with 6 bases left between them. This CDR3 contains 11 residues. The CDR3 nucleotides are TGCAGTGCTAGGGCAATTGAAAAACTGTTTTTT. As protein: CSARAIEKLFF.

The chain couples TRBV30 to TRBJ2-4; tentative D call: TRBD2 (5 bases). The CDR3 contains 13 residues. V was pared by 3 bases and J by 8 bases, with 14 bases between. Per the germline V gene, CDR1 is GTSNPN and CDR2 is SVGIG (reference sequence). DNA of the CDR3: TGTGCCTGGAGGGGAAGGCCCGGGGACATTCAGTACTTC. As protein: CAWRGRPGDIQYF.

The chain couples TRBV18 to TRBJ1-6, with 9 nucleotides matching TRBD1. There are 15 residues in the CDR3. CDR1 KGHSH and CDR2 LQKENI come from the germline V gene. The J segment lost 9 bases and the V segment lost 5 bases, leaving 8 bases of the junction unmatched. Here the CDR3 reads CASSSGTGKGSPLHF. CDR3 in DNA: TGTGCCAGCTCATCGGGGACAGGGAAGGGTTCACCCCTCCACTTT.

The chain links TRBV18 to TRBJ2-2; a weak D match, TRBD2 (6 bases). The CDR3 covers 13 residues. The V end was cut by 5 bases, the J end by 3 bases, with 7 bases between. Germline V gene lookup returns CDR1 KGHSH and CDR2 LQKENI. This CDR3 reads CASSRRDTGELFF. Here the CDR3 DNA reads TGTGCCAGCTCAAGGAGGGACACCGGGGAGCTGTTTTTT.

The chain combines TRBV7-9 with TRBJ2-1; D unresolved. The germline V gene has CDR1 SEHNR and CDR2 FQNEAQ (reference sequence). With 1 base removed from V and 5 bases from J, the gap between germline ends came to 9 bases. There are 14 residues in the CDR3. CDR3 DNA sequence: TGTGCCAGCAGCTTAGGCAGAAACAACAATGAGCAGTTCTTC. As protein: CASSLGRNNNEQFF.

The CDR3 here is CASSSDRYSPLHF. The CDR3 DNA is TGTGCCAGCAGTTCGGACCGCTACTCACCCCTCCACTTT. The chain employs TRBV28 and TRBJ1-6, with D hard to call. The germline V and J ends were trimmed by 4 bases and 10 bases, with 11 bases remaining between them. The germline V gene encodes CDR1 MDHEN and CDR2 SYDVKM. CDR3 size: 13 residues.

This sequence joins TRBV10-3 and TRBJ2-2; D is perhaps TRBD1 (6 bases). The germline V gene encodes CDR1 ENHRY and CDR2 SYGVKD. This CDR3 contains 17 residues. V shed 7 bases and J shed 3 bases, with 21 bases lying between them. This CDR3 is CAINNAGAPTDTGELFF. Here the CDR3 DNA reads TGTGCCATCAACAATGCAGGGGCCCCGACCGACACCGGGGAGCTGTTTTTT.

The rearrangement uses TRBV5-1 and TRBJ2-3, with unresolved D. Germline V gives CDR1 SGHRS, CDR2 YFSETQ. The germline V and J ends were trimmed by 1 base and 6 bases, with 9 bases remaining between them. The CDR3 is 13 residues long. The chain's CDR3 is CASSLFLADTQYF. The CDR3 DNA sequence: TGCGCCAGCAGCTTGTTCCTGGCCGATACGCAGTATTTT.

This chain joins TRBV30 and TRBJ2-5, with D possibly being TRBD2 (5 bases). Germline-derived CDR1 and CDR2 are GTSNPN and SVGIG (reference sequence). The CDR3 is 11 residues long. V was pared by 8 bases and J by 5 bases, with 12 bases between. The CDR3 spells CAGTGGETQYF. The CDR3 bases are TGTGCCGGAACCGGCGGGGAGACCCAGTACTTC.

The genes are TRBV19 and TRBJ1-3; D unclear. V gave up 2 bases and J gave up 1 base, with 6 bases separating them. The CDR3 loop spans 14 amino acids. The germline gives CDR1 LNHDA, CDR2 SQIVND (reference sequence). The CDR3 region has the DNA TGTGCCAGTAGTATAAGAGGGTCTGGAAACACCATATATTTT. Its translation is CASSIRGSGNTIYF.

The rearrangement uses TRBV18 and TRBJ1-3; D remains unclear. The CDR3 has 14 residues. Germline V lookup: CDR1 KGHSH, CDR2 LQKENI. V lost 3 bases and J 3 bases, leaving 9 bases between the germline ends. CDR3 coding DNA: TGTGCCAGCTCACCCGGAATGGGTGGAAACACCATATATTTT. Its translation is CASSPGMGGNTIYF.

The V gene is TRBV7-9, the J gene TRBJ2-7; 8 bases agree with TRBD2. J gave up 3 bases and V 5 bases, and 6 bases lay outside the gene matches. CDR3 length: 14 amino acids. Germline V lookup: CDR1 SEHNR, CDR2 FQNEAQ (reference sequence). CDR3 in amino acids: CASSRLANYYEQYF. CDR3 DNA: TGTGCCAGCAGCAGACTAGCGAACTACTACGAGCAGTACTTC.

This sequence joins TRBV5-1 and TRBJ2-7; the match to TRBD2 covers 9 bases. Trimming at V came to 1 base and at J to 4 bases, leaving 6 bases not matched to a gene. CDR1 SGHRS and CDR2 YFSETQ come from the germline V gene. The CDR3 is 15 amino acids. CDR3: CASSLKEAGGYEQYF. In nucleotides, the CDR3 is TGCGCCAGCAGCTTGAAAGAAGCGGGGGGTTACGAGCAGTACTTC.

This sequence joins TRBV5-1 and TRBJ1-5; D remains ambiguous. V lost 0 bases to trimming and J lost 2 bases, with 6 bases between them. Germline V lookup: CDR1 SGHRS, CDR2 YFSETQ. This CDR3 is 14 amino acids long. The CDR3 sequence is CASSLEGGNQPQHF. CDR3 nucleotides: TGCGCCAGCAGCTTGGAGGGTGGCAATCAGCCCCAGCATTTT. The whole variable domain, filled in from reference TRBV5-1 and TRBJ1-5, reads KAGVTQTPRYLIKTRGQQVTLSCSPISGHRSVSWYQQTPGQGLQFLFEYFSETQRNKGNFPGRFSGRQFSNSRSEMNVSTLELGDSALYLCASSLEGGNQPQHFGDGTRLSIL.